These 11 T cell receptor beta chains were all obtained from the same sample, sequenced in a study of control samples from healthy donors and cancer patients. TCRdb's table, derived via immunoSEQ multiplex PCR, lists solely in-frame clones and lacks some. The sample has some 250,000 clones; approximately 80% are singletons. The sample comprised PBMCs. Receptor source: an older woman with lung cancer.

The V and J genes are TRBV19 and TRBJ2-2, with 11 positions matching TRBD1. With 9 bases clipped from V and 4 bases from J, the junction kept 13 bases outside the gene matches. This CDR3 is 17 amino acids long. Germline lookup yields CDR1 LNHDA and CDR2 SQIVND (reference sequence). CDR3 in DNA: TGTGCCAGCATCAGGACAGGGGGCTTGTTGATCACCGGGGAGCTGTTTTTT. Residues: CASIRTGGLLITGELFF.

The chain links TRBV24-1 to TRBJ2-1; possibly TRBD2 for D (6 bases). V lost 6 bases and J 5 bases, leaving 16 bases between the germline ends. The CDR3 runs to 15 residues. CDR1 and CDR2 from the germline V gene are KGHDR and SFDVKD. CDR3 in amino acids: CATSLRDSLHNEQFF. CDR3 nucleotide sequence: TGTGCCACCAGTCTCCGGGACTCTCTCCACAATGAGCAGTTCTTC.

V and J are TRBV3-1 (or the pseudogene TRBV3-2) and TRBJ2-5; the D gene could be TRBD1 or TRBD2 (5 bases each). Deletions cut 5 bases from V and 5 bases from J, with 9 bases between. Germline V gene lookup returns CDR1 LGHDT and CDR2 YNNKEL (reference sequence). The CDR3 is 12 residues long. CDR3 DNA sequence: TGTGCCAGCAGCGGGACGGGCGAGACCCAGTACTTC. This sequence encodes CASSGTGETQYF.

The rearrangement links TRBV5-1 to TRBJ1-1, with D maybe TRBD1 (6 bases). The CDR3 is made up of 14 amino acids. The germline V gene has CDR1 SGHRS and CDR2 YFSETQ. V was cut by 3 bases and J by 4 bases, with 13 bases left in between. The CDR3 DNA follows: TGCGCCAGCAGCTGGACAGAGGTCGGCACTGAAGCTTTCTTT. Residues: CASSWTEVGTEAFF.

The chain links TRBV28 to TRBJ2-7; TRBD1 is a possible D gene (5 bases). Trimming stripped 4 bases from V and 2 bases from J, with 12 bases between. This CDR3 contains 14 residues. Per germline, CDR1 MDHEN and CDR2 SYDVKM. The CDR3 loop is CASSSPTVPYEQYF. CDR3 in DNA: TGTGCCAGCAGTTCCCCGACAGTACCCTACGAGCAGTACTTC. The complete variable domain, with remaining parts taken from reference TRBV28 and TRBJ2-7, reads DVKVTQSSRYLVKRTGEKVFLECVQDMDHENMFWYRQDPGLGLRLIYFSYDVKMKEKGDIPEGYSVSREKKERFSLILESASTNQTSMYLCASSSPTVPYEQYFGPGTRLTVT.

A remark on this clone: Other DNA variants within this sample encode the same CDR3. The chain links TRBV5-1 to TRBJ2-1, with 7 nucleotides matching TRBD2. The trim removed 3 bases at V and 5 bases at J, leaving 23 bases unmatched. The CDR3 covers 20 residues. Germline CDR1 and CDR2: SGHRS and YFSETQ. CDR3 nucleotides: TGCGCCAGCAGCTCCCTCTTTTTGGGGGGGAGGGCTCGGGCAGACAATGAGCAGTTCTTC. It encodes CASSSLFLGGRARADNEQFF.

This rearrangement joins TRBV10-2 to TRBJ2-1; D is unclear. Germline V gene sequence: CDR1 WSHSY, CDR2 SAAADI. The CDR3 is made up of 14 amino acids. With 6 bases removed from V and 0 bases from J, the gap between germline ends came to 9 bases. The CDR3 region has the DNA TGCGCCAGCAGACCGAGCCGCTCCTACAATGAGCAGTTCTTC. Translating gives CASRPSRSYNEQFF.

This clone has just one count. V is TRBV1 and J is TRBJ2-5; TRBD2 is taken as the D call from the table, unchecked against the DNA. TRBV1 has pseudogene status. The CDR3 extends over 18 amino acids. For the CDR3, the DNA is TGCACCAGCAGCCAAGATTGCCAGCGGGAGGGTCTTGTGGAGACCCAGTACTTC. This gives the protein CTSSQDCQREGLVETQYF.

The V and J genes are TRBV2 and TRBJ2-7; 11 nucleotides agree with TRBD2. The CDR3 spans 14 residues. Per the germline V gene, CDR1 is SNHLY and CDR2 is FYNNEI. V lost 6 bases and J lost 6; bases outside the gene matches: 7. The CDR3 sequence: CASRIAGGPVEQYF. The CDR3 region has the DNA TGTGCCAGCAGAATAGCGGGGGGGCCGGTCGAGCAGTACTTC.

The rearrangement uses TRBV7-9 and TRBJ2-3; 13 nucleotides align to TRBD2. The CDR3 totals 16 residues. Unmatched junction bases numbered 6, after V lost 5 bases and J lost 4 bases. Germline V gene sequence: CDR1 SEHNR, CDR2 FQNEAQ (reference sequence). As DNA, the CDR3 is TGTGCCAGCAGCCCGCTACTAGCGGGAGGGGCAGATACGCAGTATTTT. This translates into CASSPLLAGGADTQYF.

Regarding this clone: Other DNA sequences in the sample encode the same CDR3. V usage is TRBV5-1 and J usage is TRBJ1-1, with D perhaps matching TRBD1 (5 bases). This CDR3 has 14 residues. V gave up 0 bases and J gave up 1 base, with 7 bases separating them. CDR1 and CDR2 from the germline V gene are SGHRS and YFSETQ. The CDR3 nucleotides read TGCGCCAGCAGCTTGGGGGGCACGAACACTGAAGCTTTCTTT. This encodes CASSLGGTNTEAFF.